This T cell receptor beta chain was identified in a study of glioma-infiltrating T cells after dendritic cell vaccination. Turning to the study itself: Treatment, given 2003 to 2012, was autologous tumor lysate-pulsed dendritic cell vaccination.

Many counts were recorded for this clone. The antigen is undetermined. The CDR3 loop spans 14 amino acids. Germline V gene data show CDR1 as WNHNN and CDR2 as SYGVQD (reference sequence). The germline V and J ends were trimmed by 5 bases and 3 bases, with 11 bases remaining between them. Notes on the study in general: TCR clonality showed no direct relationship with survival.

Up to about 2 ug genomic DNA was used for TCRB CDR3 amplification. The assay was immunoSEQ multiplex PCR, and TCRdb's table has in-frame clones only and misses some. Counted here are tens of thousands of clones, approximately 87% occurring once; the ten biggest clones make up 2.5% to 3%. Patients had residual fresh-frozen tumor tissue and more than two years of survival data. This chain joins TRBV10-1 and TRBJ1-3, with unresolved D. This sequence originates from a human donor with glioblastoma. The sequencing here drew on blood, taken before dendritic cell vaccination. CDR3 in DNA: TGCGCCAGCAGTCGCGACACCAATGGAAACACCATATATTTT. Translating gives CASSRDTNGNTIYF.